The clone carrying this T cell receptor beta chain was found many times. What it binds is unknown. This record belongs to a study of Graves' ophthalmopathy and Graves' hyperthyroidism. Study results and limitations: Most expanded clonotypes from thyroid (those above 0.001 frequency) were also found in blood. Using 13 signatures, a model distinguished ophthalmopathy from stable hyperthyroidism, reaching roughly 90% sensitivity and approximately 84% specificity.

Other autoimmune diseases, uncontrolled infections, pregnancy or lactation ruled patients out of participation. Serum thyroxine and TRAb, along with clinical symptoms, thyroid ultrasound and orbital computed tomography, were what diagnosis relied on. Trimming pared 4 bases from V and 7 bases from J, leaving 14 bases between. The CDR3 extends over 15 amino acids. From RNA, the CDR3 regions of TCR beta chains were amplified and sequenced. First-round RT-PCR employed HTBI primers, with a second-round multiplex PCR after it. In TCRdb, the multiplex PCR reads were re-called with MiXCR into one record per CDR3 protein. The table shows under 350,000 distinct CDR3 sequences, with roughly 15% occurring only once.

This TCR came from an adult man with Graves' ophthalmopathy. The sample taken for sequencing was peripheral blood. The chain employs TRBV12-3 or TRBV12-4 and TRBJ1-6, with D possibly matching TRBD1 (5 bases). CDR3 amino acids: CASSSPDRKNSPLHF. For the CDR3, the DNA is TGTGCCAGCAGTTCCCCTGACAGAAAGAATTCACCCCTCCACTTT.